These 19 T cell receptor beta chains were all obtained from the same sample, sequenced in a study of blood T cell repertoires in COVID-19. Produced via immunoSEQ multiplex PCR; TCRdb's table is partial and in-frame only. This repertoire shows tens of thousands of clones, 74% found once; its top ten account for approximately 28%. The sample taken for sequencing was peripheral blood. These receptors were collected from a woman over 75 with acute or convalescent COVID-19.

The chain uses TRBV6-2 or TRBV6-3 and TRBJ2-7; D perhaps matches TRBD2 (5 bases). Germline loops: CDR1 MNHEY, CDR2 SVGEGT. The CDR3 has 15 residues. The V end was cut by 6 bases, the J end by 1 base, with 16 bases between. The CDR3 is CASSFRGLRSYEQYF. Written as DNA, the CDR3 is TGTGCCAGCAGCTTCCGCGGGCTTAGATCCTACGAGCAGTACTTC.

The chain carries TRBV7-2 and TRBJ2-5, with D possibly being TRBD2 (6 bases). Trimming cost V 1 base and J 2 bases, with 14 bases left between them. The CDR3 runs to 16 residues. Per germline, CDR1 SGHTA and CDR2 FQGNSA. The DNA for the CDR3 is TGTGCCAGCAGCTTAGTCGGGGGAGTGGGGCAAGAGACCCAGTACTTC. The encoded protein is CASSLVGGVGQETQYF.

V is TRBV19 and J is TRBJ1-1; tentatively, D is TRBD1 (5 bases). The CDR3 runs to 13 residues. Between the trimmed V and J ends, which lost 6 bases and 5 bases, there was a span of 13 bases. The V gene's germline CDR1 is LNHDA and CDR2 SQIVND (reference sequence). The CDR3 reads CASRGVKGTEAFF. The CDR3 nucleotides are TGTGCCAGTAGAGGGGTAAAGGGAACTGAAGCTTTCTTT. The full variable domain, its missing parts supplied by reference TRBV19 and TRBJ1-1, is DGGITQSPKYLFRKEGQNVTLSCEQNLNHDAMYWYRQDPGQGLRLIYYSQIVNDFQKGDIAEGYSVSREKKESFPLTVTSAQKNPTAFYLCASRGVKGTEAFFGQGTRLTVV.

This chain connects TRBV18 to TRBJ2-2; 7 nucleotides line up with TRBD1. This CDR3 spans 14 amino acids. Germline values: CDR1 KGHSH, CDR2 LQKENI. V was clipped by 5 bases and J by 4 bases; unmatched bases: 4. The CDR3 bases are TGTGCCAGCTCAGCTGACAGGGCCACCGGGGAGCTGTTTTTT. Amino acids: CASSADRATGELFF.

This clone is labeled as medium-sized. This sequence joins TRBV3-1 (or the pseudogene TRBV3-2) and TRBJ2-1, with 8 bases fitting TRBD2. The CDR3 extends over 12 amino acids. V shed 1 base, J shed 15 bases, and the junction held 5 bases outside the gene matches. Germline CDR1 and CDR2: LGHDT and YNNKEL (reference sequence). The CDR3 nucleotides are TGTGCCAGCAGCCAAGGAGCGGGAGCGGGGTTCTTC. It is translated as CASSQGAGAGFF.

The chain recombines TRBV28 with TRBJ2-7; 11 bases are a match to TRBD2. There are 15 residues in the CDR3. The junction had 4 bases not matched to a gene; V was cut back by 3 bases and J by 3 bases. Per germline, CDR1 MDHEN and CDR2 SYDVKM. The DNA of the CDR3 is TGTGCCAGCAGTTTGGCACTAGCGGGAGTCTACGAGCAGTACTTC. Protein product: CASSLALAGVYEQYF.

The chain carries TRBV6-5 and TRBJ2-7, with unresolved D. V lost 8 bases, J lost 4 bases, and 18 bases lay in between. The CDR3 covers 14 residues. Germline CDR1 reads MNHEY; CDR2 reads SVGAGI. The CDR3 DNA follows: TGTGCCAGCGCGTATGGGCAGTCACTTTACGAGCAGTACTTC. Amino acid sequence: CASAYGQSLYEQYF.

This chain links TRBV24-1 with TRBJ2-5; 8 nucleotides match TRBD1. With 2 bases clipped from V and 5 bases from J, the junction kept 6 bases outside the gene matches. The V gene's germline CDR1 is KGHDR and CDR2 SFDVKD. This CDR3 spans 15 amino acids. The CDR3 reads CATSDWGQARETQYF. The DNA for the CDR3 is TGTGCCACCAGTGATTGGGGACAGGCCCGGGAGACCCAGTACTTC.

The rearrangement links TRBV10-2 to TRBJ1-2, with TRBD1 matching 8 bases. The CDR3 has 14 amino acids. With 5 bases clipped from V and 5 bases from J, the junction kept 7 bases outside the gene matches. Germline assignment: CDR1 WSHSY and CDR2 SAAADI. Here the CDR3 reads CASSKNDRGYGYTF. CDR3 DNA sequence: TGCGCCAGCAGTAAAAATGACAGGGGATATGGCTACACCTTC.

J is TRBJ2-7 and V is TRBV5-1; TRBD2 matches at 7 bases. V was clipped by 0 bases and J by 0 bases; unmatched bases: 3. Germline V CDR1 and CDR2: SGHRS, YFSETQ. This CDR3 is 15 amino acids long. The CDR3 loop reads CASSLGRGSSYEQYF. The DNA for the CDR3 is TGCGCCAGCAGCTTGGGCCGCGGGAGCTCCTACGAGCAGTACTTC.

This chain joins TRBV10-1 and TRBJ2-5; D is possibly TRBD2 (7 bases). Deletions cut 3 bases from V and 2 bases from J, with 13 bases between. This CDR3 is built from 15 residues. Germline V CDR1 and CDR2: WNHNN, SYGVQD (reference sequence). The chain's CDR3 is CASSDDGGPQETQYF. CDR3 nucleotide sequence: TGCGCCAGCAGTGACGACGGGGGGCCACAAGAGACCCAGTACTTC.

In its sample, this clone was seen a few times. The chain recombines TRBV6-5 with TRBJ2-2; D might be TRBD1 (6 bases). The CDR3 has 14 amino acids. The V end lost 6 bases, the J end lost 4 bases, and 12 bases lay between the germline ends. The germline gives CDR1 MNHEY, CDR2 SVGAGI. For the CDR3, the DNA is TGTGCCAGCAGGGGACACCCCTTCACCGGGGAGCTGTTTTTT. This encodes CASRGHPFTGELFF.

In DNA, the CDR3 is TGTGCCAGCAGTTACCTACGGGGAGTTGGAAACACCATATATTTT. Its protein is CASSYLRGVGNTIYF. The chain combines TRBV6-2 or TRBV6-3 with TRBJ1-3; D remains ambiguous. Germline CDR1 and CDR2: MNHEY and SVGEGT. Trimming removed 2 bases at V and 3 bases at J, with 11 bases between. The CDR3 consists of 15 residues.

This chain joins TRBV24-1 and TRBJ2-5; D perhaps matches TRBD2 (6 bases). The CDR3 runs 15 residues. Trimming removed 1 base from V and 1 base from J, with 9 bases in between. Germline V gene lookup returns CDR1 KGHDR and CDR2 SFDVKD. This CDR3 reads CATSDFGAGQETQYF. CDR3 coding DNA: TGTGCCACCAGTGATTTCGGAGCGGGCCAAGAGACCCAGTACTTC.

The CDR3 DNA reads TGCAGCGTTGAAGGAGGGGGCGGGCTTTCAGAAAAACTGTTTTTT. Its protein product is CSVEGGGGLSEKLFF. J is TRBJ1-4 and V is TRBV29-1; 7 bases fit TRBD1. The CDR3 has 15 residues. V lost 1 base to trimming and J lost 8 bases; unmatched junction nucleotides: 10. The germline CDR1 and CDR2 sequences are SQVTM and ANQGSEA.

The rearrangement uses TRBV7-2 and TRBJ2-3; D call uncertain. The CDR3 loop spans 16 amino acids. Trimming cost V 4 bases and J 3 bases, with 17 bases left between them. Germline CDR1 and CDR2: SGHTA and FQGNSA. The DNA for the CDR3 is TGTGCCAGCAGCTCCTGGTCTGGCGGCGCTACAGATACGCAGTATTTT. It translates to CASSSWSGGATDTQYF.

A single count supports this clone. The chain joins TRBV15 to TRBJ2-5; D may be TRBD2 (6 bases). Germline values: CDR1 LNHNV, CDR2 YYDKDF (reference sequence). V shed 1 base and J shed 4 bases, with 16 bases lying between them. This CDR3 region has 16 residues. The CDR3 loop is CATSRVPGVTRETQYF. CDR3 in DNA: TGTGCCACCAGCAGAGTGCCGGGAGTTACCAGAGAGACCCAGTACTTC.

The CDR3 region has the DNA TGTGCCAGTAGTATAGATTTTCCAGGGGAAGGCACAGATACGCAGTATTTT. It encodes CASSIDFPGEGTDTQYF. The chain joins TRBV19 to TRBJ2-3; maybe TRBD1 (6 bases). CDR1 and CDR2 from the germline V gene are LNHDA and SQIVND (reference sequence). Trimming pared 0 bases from V and 1 base from J, leaving 14 bases between. The length of the CDR3 is 17 residues.

V usage is TRBV30 and J usage is TRBJ1-2, with a weak D call TRBD1 (6 bases). V gave up 4 bases and J gave up 4 bases, with 10 bases separating them. The V gene's germline CDR1 is GTSNPN and CDR2 SVGIG (reference sequence). The CDR3 spans 12 residues. The CDR3: CAWTTGPYGYTF. CDR3 nucleotides: TGTGCCTGGACGACAGGACCCTATGGCTACACCTTC.